These 2 T cell receptor beta chains originate from one sample sequenced in a study of blood T cell repertoires in COVID-19. The method was immunoSEQ multiplex PCR; TCRdb's version includes in-frame clones alone and lacks a portion of them. The sample contains under 200,000 clones, around 88% of which appear only once. Sequenced material: PBMCs or T cells enriched from blood (not recorded which). Source of these receptors: a man in his forties with acute COVID-19.

The chain combines TRBV28 with TRBJ1-3; D is ambiguous. V lost 7 bases to trimming and J lost 0 bases, with 13 bases between them. This CDR3 is 15 amino acids long. CDR1 MDHEN and CDR2 SYDVKM come from the germline V gene. CDR3 protein: CASTQGLYSGNTIYF. In nucleotides, the CDR3 is TGTGCCAGCACCCAAGGACTGTACTCTGGAAACACCATATATTTT.

This sequence joins TRBV5-4 and TRBJ1-2, with TRBD1 identical over 8 bases. The CDR3 length is 14 residues. Germline-derived CDR1 and CDR2 are SGHNT and YYREEE (reference sequence). Trimming cost V 4 bases and J 4 bases; bases outside gene matches: 6. The CDR3 DNA reads TGTGCCAGCAGCACTGGGACAGGTGGCTATGGCTACACCTTC. This sequence encodes CASSTGTGGYGYTF.